The 32 T cell receptor beta chains in this list originate from one sample, sequenced in a study of cytomegalovirus exposure and HLA in healthy donors. Profiled with immunoSEQ multiplex PCR; TCRdb holds only in-frame clones, not every one. The data contain under 400,000 clones, roughly 90% of them singletons. Sample: PBMCs. These receptors came from a woman aged 18 to 35 in good health and CMV-seronegative.

In regard to this clone: This sample also contains other DNA sequences that code for the same CDR3. The chain carries TRBV5-1 and TRBJ2-7; D unresolved. With 0 bases removed from V and 0 bases from J, the gap between germline ends came to 4 bases. The CDR3 is 13 amino acids. Germline CDR1 reads SGHRS; CDR2 reads YFSETQ. CDR3: CASSLASSYEQYF. CDR3 coding DNA: TGCGCCAGCAGCTTGGCTAGCTCCTACGAGCAGTACTTC.

The V call is TRBV27, the J call TRBJ1-6; possible D gene TRBD1, 6 bases. Trimming shortened V by 5 bases and J by 0 bases, and 14 bases separated the two germline ends. CDR3 length equals 17 residues. Germline V gives CDR1 MNHEY, CDR2 SMNVEV (reference sequence). CDR3 residues: CASSLMTGYSYNSPLHF. DNA of the CDR3: TGTGCCAGCAGTCTCATGACAGGCTACTCCTATAATTCACCCCTCCACTTT.

This chain uses TRBV10-3 with TRBJ2-3; D call uncertain. Germline V gene lookup returns CDR1 ENHRY and CDR2 SYGVKD. Deletions cut 3 bases from V and 4 bases from J, with 11 bases between. There are 14 residues in the CDR3. The CDR3 reads CAISDPAGSDTQYF. CDR3 nucleotides: TGTGCCATCAGTGATCCCGCAGGTTCAGATACGCAGTATTTT.

The chain employs TRBV30 and TRBJ1-4; D might be TRBD1 (6 bases). Per germline, CDR1 GTSNPN and CDR2 SVGIG (reference sequence). V was trimmed by 1 base and J by 8 bases, leaving 14 bases between them. The CDR3 spans 14 residues. Here the CDR3 reads CAWSGRTAGEKLFF. CDR3 in DNA: TGTGCCTGGAGTGGACGGACAGCAGGGGAAAAACTGTTTTTT. Full variable domain (remainder filled in from reference TRBV30 and TRBJ1-4): SQTIHQWPATLVQPVGSPLSLECTVEGTSNPNLYWYRQAAGRGLQLLFYSVGIGQISSEVPQNLSASRPQDRQFILSSKKLLLSDSGFYLCAWSGRTAGEKLFFGSGTQLSVL.

This sequence joins TRBV19 and TRBJ2-1; D gene uncertain. The germline CDR1 and CDR2 sequences are LNHDA and SQIVND (reference sequence). This CDR3 spans 13 amino acids. V was pared by 3 bases and J by 6 bases, with 9 bases between. This CDR3 reads CASSINPFNEQFF. CDR3 coding DNA: TGTGCCAGTAGTATTAATCCTTTCAATGAGCAGTTCTTC.

This chain uses TRBV27 with TRBJ1-1; the D is unclear. The CDR3 is 14 amino acids. Germline values: CDR1 MNHEY, CDR2 SMNVEV (reference sequence). The germline V and J ends were trimmed by 0 bases and 3 bases, with 8 bases remaining between them. The CDR3 DNA reads as TGTGCCAGCAGTTTATCGTACCAGGACACTGAAGCTTTCTTT. Protein: CASSLSYQDTEAFF.

The chain uses TRBV28 and TRBJ1-2; no firm D call. Trimming left V 6 bases short and J 4 bases short, with 9 bases between. The CDR3 has 12 residues. The germline V gene encodes CDR1 MDHEN and CDR2 SYDVKM. CDR3 protein: CASRRSPYGYTF. The CDR3 DNA reads as TGTGCCAGCAGGAGGTCACCCTATGGCTACACCTTC.

This clone was seen a single time. V gene TRBV29-1 combines with J gene TRBJ2-7; D may be TRBD2 (6 bases). The length of the CDR3 is 13 residues. V shed 4 bases and J shed 5 bases, with 15 bases lying between them. The V gene's germline CDR1 is SQVTM and CDR2 ANQGSEA. This CDR3 reads CSVGRTPGDEQYF. The CDR3 DNA sequence: TGCAGCGTTGGACGTACCCCGGGGGACGAGCAGTACTTC.

This chain connects TRBV5-1 to TRBJ2-2, with 8 bases lining up with TRBD1. The CDR3 extends over 15 amino acids. The germline V gene has CDR1 SGHRS and CDR2 YFSETQ. Losses at the gene ends were 6 bases for V and 7 bases for J; bases not matched to a gene: 11. The CDR3 reads CASTFRTGLSGELFF. The CDR3 region has the DNA TGCGCCAGCACCTTCCGGACAGGGCTTAGCGGGGAGCTGTTTTTT.

The gene calls are TRBV29-1 and TRBJ2-7, with TRBD2 as a possible D gene (5 bases). There are 13 residues in the CDR3. V lost 7 bases to trimming and J lost 2 bases, with 15 bases between them. Looked up from germline, CDR1 is SQVTM and CDR2 is ANQGSEA. The CDR3 sequence: CSAEGLAPYEQYF. The CDR3 DNA reads TGCAGCGCCGAGGGATTAGCCCCCTACGAGCAGTACTTC.

The J gene is TRBJ2-7, the V gene TRBV27; 7 bases line up with TRBD1. The CDR3 spans 13 residues. CDR1 and CDR2 (germline): MNHEY, SMNVEV (reference sequence). The V segment lost 5 bases and the J segment 0 bases; nucleotides outside the gene matches: 1. CDR3 nucleotides: TGTGCCAGCAGTGGACAGGACTCCTACGAGCAGTACTTC. Translation gives CASSGQDSYEQYF.

CDR3 DNA sequence: TGTGCCAGTAGTATAGACGGGACTAGCGGTCCAGCCGGAGAGCAGTACTTC. Protein product: CASSIDGTSGPAGEQYF. The V call is TRBV19, the J call TRBJ2-7; TRBD2 agrees at 11 bases. Per germline, CDR1 LNHDA and CDR2 SQIVND (reference sequence). The trim removed 0 bases at V and 7 bases at J, leaving 11 bases unmatched. This CDR3 has 17 amino acids.

This rearrangement joins TRBV7-6 to TRBJ2-1; D is unclear. This CDR3 has 15 residues. Germline CDR1 and CDR2: SGHVS and FNYEAQ. V lost 3 bases to trimming and J lost 6 bases, with 15 bases between them. The CDR3 nucleotides read TGTGCCAGCAGCTTTGTGGTAGGAGTGAGCAATGAGCAGTTCTTC. This translates into CASSFVVGVSNEQFF. Filled out from reference TRBV7-6 and TRBJ2-1, the complete variable domain reads GAGVSQSPRYKVTKRGQDVALRCDPISGHVSLYWYRQALGQGPEFLTYFNYEAQQDKSGLPNDRFSAERPEGSISTLTIQRTEQRDSAMYRCASSFVVGVSNEQFFGPGTRLTVL.

The CDR3: CASRWLAGGDNEQFF. The CDR3 coding sequence is TGTGCCAGCAGATGGCTAGCGGGGGGCGACAATGAGCAGTTCTTC. The chain is built from TRBV6-5 and TRBJ2-1, with 11 nucleotides matching TRBD2. CDR3 length: 15 residues. V gave up 6 bases and J gave up 5 bases; unmatched junction bases: 6. The germline V gene has CDR1 MNHEY and CDR2 SVGAGI.

This chain uses TRBV2 with TRBJ2-5; TRBD2 agrees at 14 bases. Germline CDR1 reads SNHLY; CDR2 reads FYNNEI. Unmatched junction bases numbered 17, after V lost 6 bases and J lost 5 bases. The CDR3 spans 19 residues. CDR3 coding DNA: TGTGCCAGCAGCCATCTGAGGGGACTAGCGGGGGCCTGGGGTGAGACCCAGTACTTC. Protein sequence: CASSHLRGLAGAWGETQYF.

This sequence joins TRBV18 and TRBJ2-7, with 7 bases lining up with TRBD1. Germline V gives CDR1 KGHSH, CDR2 LQKENI. Trimming at V came to 3 bases and at J to 1 base, leaving 3 bases not matched to a gene. The CDR3 covers 14 residues. This CDR3 is CASSPEGASYEQYF. The CDR3, as DNA: TGTGCCAGCTCACCTGAGGGGGCGTCCTACGAGCAGTACTTC.

The gene calls are TRBV28 and TRBJ2-2; weak D call: TRBD2 (7 bases). The V end lost 4 bases, the J end lost 7 bases, and 16 bases lay between the germline ends. This CDR3 is 15 amino acids long. Germline V gene data show CDR1 as MDHEN and CDR2 as SYDVKM. CDR3: CASSSGGEGDGELFF. CDR3 sequence (DNA): TGTGCCAGCAGTTCGGGGGGCGAGGGCGACGGGGAGCTGTTTTTT.

The rearrangement joins TRBV27 to TRBJ1-1, with 10 positions matching TRBD1. The CDR3 is 17 residues long. Germline V gene lookup returns CDR1 MNHEY and CDR2 SMNVEV (reference sequence). Unmatched junction bases numbered 6, after V lost 1 base and J lost 1 base. DNA of the CDR3: TGTGCCAGCAGTTTATTCGGGACAGGGGCGGCGAACACTGAAGCTTTCTTT. The encoded protein is CASSLFGTGAANTEAFF.

V gene TRBV9 combines with J gene TRBJ2-1; 9 bases match TRBD2. V lost 3 bases, J lost 3 bases, and 7 bases stayed unmatched. The CDR3 is 16 residues long. The V gene's germline CDR1 is SGDLS and CDR2 YYNGEE. The CDR3: CASSADLAGVYNEQFF. In nucleotides, the CDR3 is TGTGCCAGCAGCGCCGATTTAGCGGGAGTCTACAATGAGCAGTTCTTC.

In its sample, this clone was seen a few times. J is TRBJ2-2 and V is TRBV15; D is unresolved. CDR3 length equals 13 residues. Deletions cut 1 base from V and 6 bases from J, with 6 bases between. Germline CDR1 and CDR2: LNHNV and YYDKDF (reference sequence). The CDR3 spells CATSRALAGELFF. The DNA of the CDR3 is TGTGCCACCAGCAGAGCCCTAGCCGGGGAGCTGTTTTTT.

This clone was detected only once. The chain combines TRBV7-8 with TRBJ2-7; 13 nucleotides align to TRBD2. The CDR3 totals 17 residues. Per germline, CDR1 SGHVS and CDR2 FQNEAQ. Trimming took 0 bases from V and 7 from J; bases not matched to a gene: 9. CDR3 coding DNA: TGTGCCAGCAGCTTAGCCCGACCACTAGCGGGGGGGCCGGAGCAGTACTTC. It codes for CASSLARPLAGGPEQYF.

The V gene is TRBV27, the J gene TRBJ2-3; 13 nucleotides align to TRBD2. The CDR3 is 16 amino acids. V was pared by 6 bases and J by 4 bases, with 7 bases of the junction left unmatched. The germline V gene encodes CDR1 MNHEY and CDR2 SMNVEV (reference sequence). The CDR3 region is CASRETSGRWADTQYF. The CDR3, as DNA: TGTGCCAGCAGAGAGACTAGCGGGAGGTGGGCAGATACGCAGTATTTT.

V usage is TRBV18 and J usage is TRBJ1-3; D possibly corresponds to TRBD1 (5 bases). The ends were cut back, 2 bases at V and 4 bases at J, with 9 bases in the middle. Germline values: CDR1 KGHSH, CDR2 LQKENI. This CDR3 contains 14 residues. Written as DNA, the CDR3 is TGTGCCAGCTCACCATCAGGGCACGGAAACACCATATATTTT. It encodes CASSPSGHGNTIYF.

This clone was seen once. This chain uses TRBV18 with TRBJ2-1; possibly TRBD2 for D (6 bases). The CDR3 is made up of 14 amino acids. The germline V gene encodes CDR1 KGHSH and CDR2 LQKENI. V was shortened by 4 bases and J by 8 bases, with 15 bases between the two germline ends. The CDR3 reads CASSLGLNVDEQFF. Written as DNA, the CDR3 is TGTGCCAGCTCACTGGGACTTAACGTGGATGAGCAGTTCTTC.

The rearrangement links TRBV28 to TRBJ2-4; D may be TRBD1 (6 bases). Deletions cut 6 bases from V and 3 bases from J, with 12 bases between. In germline, CDR1 is MDHEN, CDR2 SYDVKM. This CDR3 is 14 amino acids long. CDR3: CASRTETGKNIQYF. The CDR3 nucleotides are TGTGCCAGCAGGACAGAGACAGGCAAAAACATTCAGTACTTC.

In this sample, this clone turned up once. The CDR3 region is CASSSEPGTGVYEQYF. In nucleotides, the CDR3 is TGCGCCAGCAGCTCAGAACCCGGGACAGGGGTCTACGAGCAGTACTTC. The chain links TRBV5-1 to TRBJ2-7; 10 positions match TRBD1. The V gene's germline CDR1 is SGHRS and CDR2 YFSETQ. V lost 3 bases and J lost 3; bases outside the gene matches: 9. The CDR3 covers 16 residues.

The chain joins TRBV27 to TRBJ2-5; 9 bases are a match to TRBD2. This CDR3 is 14 amino acids long. With 4 bases clipped from V and 8 bases from J, the junction kept 8 bases outside the gene matches. Germline values: CDR1 MNHEY, CDR2 SMNVEV (reference sequence). Written as DNA, the CDR3 is TGTGCCAGCAGTTCTATAGCGGGAGAGCCTACCCAGTACTTC. Its translation: CASSSIAGEPTQYF.

This sequence joins TRBV5-1 and TRBJ1-1, with D perhaps matching TRBD1 (6 bases). Germline CDR1 SGHRS, CDR2 YFSETQ. The CDR3 loop spans 15 amino acids. Trimming left V 0 bases short and J 1 base short, with 10 bases between. CDR3 nucleotide sequence: TGCGCCAGCAGCTTGGGTGGGACATCGAACACTGAAGCTTTCTTT. Translated: CASSLGGTSNTEAFF.

This chain uses TRBV30 with TRBJ1-6; a weak D match, TRBD1 (5 bases). The CDR3 has 14 amino acids. Germline V gene lookup returns CDR1 GTSNPN and CDR2 SVGIG (reference sequence). V was trimmed by 3 bases and J by 7 bases, leaving 13 bases between them. Written as DNA, the CDR3 is TGTGCCTGGAGCCGTCAGGGCTGGAATTCACCCCTCCACTTT. It yields the protein CAWSRQGWNSPLHF.

This clone was counted once. The chain is built from TRBV6-6 and TRBJ2-2, with TRBD2 as a possible D gene (5 bases). CDR3 length: 14 amino acids. Trimming took off 4 bases at V and 3 bases at J, with 9 bases between the two ends. CDR1 is MNHNY and CDR2 is SVGAGI in the germline V gene (reference sequence). CDR3 sequence reads: CASSSPADTGELFF. The CDR3 DNA is TGTGCCAGCAGTTCCCCAGCGGACACCGGGGAGCTGTTTTTT.

This chain uses TRBV5-6 with TRBJ2-1, with 8 bases identical to TRBD1. J gave up 1 base and V 0 bases, and 3 bases lay outside the gene matches. There are 16 residues in the CDR3. The germline CDR1 and CDR2 sequences are SGHDT and YYEEEE. This CDR3 reads CASSLGGQGSYNEQFF. The CDR3 nucleotides read TGTGCCAGCAGCTTGGGAGGACAGGGTTCCTACAATGAGCAGTTCTTC.

This sequence joins TRBV27 and TRBJ2-3; a possible D gene is TRBD1 (6 bases). In germline, CDR1 is MNHEY, CDR2 SMNVEV (reference sequence). The V end lost 3 bases, the J end lost 4 bases, and 14 bases lay between the germline ends. This CDR3 contains 15 residues. CDR3 region: CASSFRGKGADTQYF. CDR3 sequence (DNA): TGTGCCAGCAGTTTCAGGGGTAAGGGGGCAGATACGCAGTATTTT.